The clone carrying this T cell receptor (beta chain) came up many times. The antigen is not known. TCRbeta library preparation incorporated unique molecular identifiers. From the PCR reads, TCRdb called clonotypes with MiXCR, one entry per CDR3 protein. This table has roughly 150,000 distinct CDR3 sequences, around 10% appearing once. CDR3 length equals 13 residues. Trimming shortened V by 4 bases and J by 2 bases, and 9 bases separated the two germline ends. CDR1 is SGHTA, CDR2 FQGTGA, per germline. This sample was included in a study of T-cell reconstitution after alpha-beta-depleted transplantation in children. The study's findings and limits: At one year after transplant, newly produced T cells mostly accounted for T-cell counts and diversity. Several hundred graft clones that had expanded were reportedly the source of alpha-beta T cells about two months after transplant. Surviving thymic progenitors and recipient T cells were the source of high TCRbeta diversity at day 60 in some patients.

J is TRBJ2-7 and V is TRBV7-3; D may be TRBD1 or TRBD2 (5 bases each). The sample here was PBMCs, taken before TCRalphabeta/CD19-depleted stem cell transplant. This receptor was taken from a boy between 2 and 10 years old with acute myeloid leukemia, due to receive a stem cell transplant. This CDR3 reads CASSSGPTYEQYF. DNA for the CDR3: TGTGCCAGCAGCTCGGGACCAACCTACGAGCAGTACTTC.